One and the same sample provided the 5 T cell receptor beta chains below, sequenced in a study of T cells in Graves' hyperthyroidism and ophthalmopathy. Amplified TCR beta CDR3 regions derived from RNA transcripts. An initial round of RT-PCR targeting the TCR CDR3 relied on the HTBI primer set. TCRdb redid the calling of the multiplex PCR reads with MiXCR, one entry per CDR3 protein. The sample consists of fewer than 900,000 distinct CDR3 sequences, about 16% of them appearing once. Sequencing was done on a sample of blood. These receptors came from a man between 18 and 29 years old with Graves' hyperthyroidism.

The sample holds many counts of this clonotype. The V call is TRBV11-3, the J call TRBJ2-1; 8 bases align to TRBD2. The germline CDR1 and CDR2 sequences are SGHNT and YENEEA. V lost 5 bases and J lost 5; bases outside the gene matches: 14. The CDR3 is made up of 17 amino acids. For the CDR3, the DNA is TGTGCCAGCAGCCCCCTGGTTGGTAGCGGGAAAAACAATGAGCAGTTCTTC. Residues: CASSPLVGSGKNNEQFF.

The chain is built from TRBV4-1 and TRBJ2-1, with D uncertain. CDR1 and CDR2 from the germline V gene are MGHRA and YSYEKL. Deletions cut 1 base from V and 7 bases from J, with 14 bases between. CDR3 length equals 15 residues. The CDR3 protein is CASSQVGRLRNEQFF. The DNA for the CDR3 is TGCGCCAGCAGCCAAGTGGGCCGGTTGAGGAATGAGCAGTTCTTC.

A single count supports this clonotype. Given a much more abundant clone one base away, this may be a read error. The V and J genes are TRBV6-2 or TRBV6-3 and TRBJ2-1; D remains unclear. The CDR3 length is 12 residues. Germline CDR1 is MNHEY and CDR2 is SVGEGT. The CDR3, as DNA: TGTGCCAGCAGTCGCGACAACAATGAGCAGTCCTTC. This codes for CASSRDNNEQSF.

V gene TRBV12-3 or TRBV12-4 combines with J gene TRBJ2-1; D is unresolved. CDR3 length equals 16 residues. Trimming left V 3 bases short and J 2 bases short, with 14 bases between. The DNA for the CDR3 is TGTGCCAGCAGTTTCGTTTCCCATGCTCCCTACAATGAGCAGTTCTTC. It is translated as CASSFVSHAPYNEQFF.

The V call is TRBV28, the J call TRBJ1-2; TRBD1 is a possible D gene (6 bases). CDR3 length equals 15 residues. Germline V gives CDR1 MDHEN, CDR2 SYDVKM. Trimming took off 2 bases at V and 4 bases at J, with 14 bases between the two ends. The CDR3 region is CASSLPQTGGYGYTF. CDR3 DNA: TGTGCCAGCAGTTTACCCCAGACAGGTGGCTATGGCTACACCTTC.